The next 26 T cell receptor beta chains were all read from a single sample in a study of cytomegalovirus exposure and HLA in healthy donors. A multiplex PCR was run with 60 Vbeta primers and 13 Jbeta primers. The protocol was immunoSEQ multiplex PCR, while the TCRdb copy is restricted to in-frame clones and leaves out a portion. The sample table sets out 50,000 or so clones. Sample: PBMCs. These receptors came from a woman aged 55-70 years in good health and CMV-seropositive.

The chain couples TRBV28 to TRBJ1-2; 12 nucleotides line up with TRBD1. This CDR3 is 17 amino acids long. Germline V gives CDR1 MDHEN, CDR2 SYDVKM. V lost 5 bases, J lost 3 bases, and 10 bases stayed unmatched. CDR3 DNA sequence: TGTGCCAGCAGTGTTAGGGGACAGGGGGCCTTGGACTATGGCTACACCTTC. Translation: CASSVRGQGALDYGYTF.

The genes are TRBV10-1 and TRBJ1-1; the D gene is possibly TRBD1 (5 bases). The CDR3 runs 13 residues. The V and J ends lost 6 bases and 1 base respectively, with 9 bases between them. Germline-derived CDR1 and CDR2 are WNHNN and SYGVQD (reference sequence). CDR3 amino acids: CASRIDRNTEAFF. The CDR3 nucleotides are TGCGCCAGCAGAATTGACAGGAACACTGAAGCTTTCTTT.

The chain joins TRBV13 to TRBJ2-3; perhaps TRBD1 as D (5 bases). The CDR3 is 12 amino acids. The ends were cut back, 5 bases at V and 4 bases at J, with 7 bases in the middle. The germline gives CDR1 PRHDT, CDR2 FYEKMQ (reference sequence). The CDR3: CASSQQADTQYF. The CDR3 nucleotides are TGTGCCAGCAGCCAACAGGCAGATACGCAGTATTTT.

The genes are TRBV14 and TRBJ2-7; 8 bases align to TRBD1. This CDR3 is built from 15 residues. CDR1 is SGHDN, CDR2 FVKESK, per germline. The V and J ends lost 2 bases and 2 bases, in that order; junction bases with no gene match: 5. CDR3 nucleotide sequence: TGTGCCAGCAGCCAACGGACAGGGCATACCTACGAGCAGTACTTC. It codes for CASSQRTGHTYEQYF.

The CDR3 loop is CATSRSQGSYNEQFF. The DNA for the CDR3 is TGTGCCACCAGCAGATCACAGGGTTCCTACAATGAGCAGTTCTTC. The chain joins TRBV15 to TRBJ2-1; D possibly corresponds to TRBD1 (6 bases). Germline-derived CDR1 and CDR2 are LNHNV and YYDKDF (reference sequence). CDR3 length: 15 residues. V was clipped by 2 bases and J by 1 base, with 9 bases between them.

This sequence joins TRBV6-5 and TRBJ2-5; 10 positions match TRBD2. CDR3 length: 16 amino acids. Losses at the gene ends were 4 bases for V and 5 bases for J; bases not matched to a gene: 10. Looked up from germline, CDR1 is MNHEY and CDR2 is SVGAGI. The CDR3 loop reads CASSSHSGGSGETQYF. The DNA of the CDR3 is TGTGCCAGCAGTTCACATAGCGGGGGGTCTGGGGAGACCCAGTACTTC.

The V gene is TRBV21-1, the J gene TRBJ2-7; the D call TRBD1 from the table was never checked on the DNA. TRBV21-1 is reported as a pseudogene. The CDR3 extends over 16 amino acids. The CDR3 DNA reads as TGTGCCAGCAGTCTACCCGACAGGGTCCCCGAATACGAGCAGTACTTC. It translates to CASSLPDRVPEYEQYF.

The CDR3 loop is CASSVSGGGGTDTQYF. The CDR3 DNA is TGTGCCAGCAGCGTCAGTGGGGGGGGCGGCACAGATACGCAGTATTTT. This chain joins TRBV9 and TRBJ2-3, with D maybe TRBD2 (7 bases). This CDR3 is 16 amino acids long. Germline V gene lookup returns CDR1 SGDLS and CDR2 YYNGEE. Trimming pared 2 bases from V and 1 base from J, leaving 14 bases between.

The chain uses TRBV7-2 and TRBJ1-1; 7 nucleotides line up with TRBD1. The CDR3 contains 15 residues. V trimming: 5 bases; J trimming: 8 bases; junction bases outside the gene matches: 14. The germline V gene has CDR1 SGHTA and CDR2 FQGNSA. The CDR3 region has the DNA TGTGCCAGCAGCCCGATGGGACAGCTAAGCCTAGAAGCTTTCTTT. Translated, it gives CASSPMGQLSLEAFF.

The rearrangement links TRBV6-6 to TRBJ2-6; TRBD1 agrees at 8 bases. V was clipped by 6 bases and J by 2 bases; unmatched bases: 6. This CDR3 is built from 16 residues. Germline V gene data show CDR1 as MNHNY and CDR2 as SVGAGI (reference sequence). The CDR3 here is CASRSDRVAGANVLTF. The DNA of the CDR3 is TGTGCCAGCAGATCGGACAGGGTGGCTGGGGCCAACGTCCTGACTTTC.

The rearrangement links TRBV6-5 to TRBJ2-3, with 7 positions matching TRBD2. The CDR3 loop spans 13 amino acids. Germline assignment: CDR1 MNHEY and CDR2 SVGAGI. V trimming: 3 bases; J trimming: 6 bases; junction bases outside the gene matches: 3. The CDR3 nucleotides are TGTGCCAGCAGTTATCAGGGAGGGGATACGCAGTATTTT. Encoded protein: CASSYQGGDTQYF.

The chain has TRBV7-9 and TRBJ2-2; 8 nucleotides line up with TRBD1. The CDR3 extends over 15 amino acids. Germline loops: CDR1 SEHNR, CDR2 FQNEAQ (reference sequence). V shed 7 bases, J shed 6 bases, and the junction held 10 bases outside the gene matches. CDR3 loop: CASTPGQGESGELFF. The CDR3 DNA follows: TGTGCCAGCACCCCAGGACAGGGTGAATCCGGGGAGCTGTTTTTT.

V is TRBV18 and J is TRBJ2-1, with TRBD1 as a possible D gene (5 bases). Germline V gene lookup returns CDR1 KGHSH and CDR2 LQKENI. This CDR3 is 13 amino acids long. V lost 2 bases, J lost 5 bases, and 7 bases lay in between. The CDR3 protein is CASSPSRDNEQFF. CDR3 coding DNA: TGTGCCAGCTCACCATCCAGGGACAATGAGCAGTTCTTC.

The rearrangement uses TRBV10-3 and TRBJ2-1; TRBD1 agrees at 12 bases. The CDR3 runs to 14 residues. The trim removed 8 bases at V and 11 bases at J, leaving 10 bases unmatched. Germline V gives CDR1 ENHRY, CDR2 SYGVKD. This CDR3 reads CAIGPGTGGDQQFF. In DNA form, the CDR3 reads TGTGCCATCGGACCCGGGACAGGGGGCGATCAGCAGTTCTTC.

This sequence joins TRBV2 and TRBJ1-6; no reliable D call. V shed 6 bases and J shed 0 bases, with 12 bases lying between them. This CDR3 contains 16 residues. Germline V gene data show CDR1 as SNHLY and CDR2 as FYNNEI. CDR3 bases: TGTGCCAGCAGGATGGAGGGTAGCTCCTATAATTCACCCCTCCACTTT. It yields the protein CASRMEGSSYNSPLHF.

V usage is TRBV5-4 and J usage is TRBJ2-3; 9 bases line up with TRBD1. Germline lookup yields CDR1 SGHNT and CDR2 YYREEE (reference sequence). The V and J ends lost 4 bases and 1 base, in that order; junction bases with no gene match: 4. This CDR3 region has 15 residues. The CDR3: CASSIRDRGTDTQYF. CDR3 DNA sequence: TGTGCCAGCAGCATAAGGGACAGGGGCACAGATACGCAGTATTTT.

The rearrangement links TRBV5-6 to TRBJ2-1, with TRBD2 matching 8 bases. Germline-derived CDR1 and CDR2 are SGHDT and YYEEEE. With V trimmed by 4 bases and J by 0 bases, 6 bases remained unmatched. This CDR3 comprises 16 residues. The CDR3 spells CASSLAGPGSYNEQFF. The CDR3 DNA follows: TGTGCCAGCAGCCTAGCGGGCCCGGGCTCCTACAATGAGCAGTTCTTC.

The V call is TRBV9, the J call TRBJ2-2; 9 bases agree with TRBD1. J lost 6 bases, V lost 5 bases, and 5 bases had no gene match. The CDR3 runs to 14 residues. Germline values: CDR1 SGDLS, CDR2 YYNGEE. CDR3 nucleotides: TGTGCCAGCAGTCGCGACAGGGGGGCCGGGGAGCTGTTTTTT. Its translation is CASSRDRGAGELFF.

This chain links TRBV25-1 with TRBJ2-7; D gene ambiguous. Trimming shortened V by 5 bases and J by 3 bases, and 14 bases separated the two germline ends. The CDR3 totals 14 residues. CDR1 and CDR2 from the germline V gene are MGHDK and SYGVNS. The CDR3 nucleotides read TGTGCCAGCAGTAGCAGGCCTCGGAACTACGAGCAGTACTTC. It codes for CASSSRPRNYEQYF.

V and J are TRBV25-1 and TRBJ1-2, with 7 bases fitting TRBD1. J was trimmed by 2 bases and V by 3 bases; bases with no gene match: 9. The CDR3 extends over 16 amino acids. Germline V gives CDR1 MGHDK, CDR2 SYGVNS. CDR3 sequence: CASSDPTGTDNYGYTF. The CDR3 bases are TGTGCCAGCAGTGACCCAACCGGGACAGACAACTATGGCTACACCTTC.

The genes are TRBV6-7 and TRBJ2-7; 9 bases match TRBD2. TRBV6-7 is an ORF, and what it does is uncertain. V was clipped by 2 bases and J by 4 bases; unmatched bases: 6. The CDR3 extends over 15 amino acids. The CDR3 is CASSYLAGGRYEQYF. The CDR3 bases are TGTGCCAGCAGTTACCTGGCGGGGGGGAGGTACGAGCAGTACTTC.

The V call is TRBV10-1, the J call TRBJ1-1; TRBD1 is a possible D gene (5 bases). Germline CDR1 reads WNHNN; CDR2 reads SYGVQD (reference sequence). Trimming cost V 4 bases and J 5 bases, with 11 bases left between them. The CDR3 is made up of 13 amino acids. The CDR3 reads CASSGQWVTEAFF. In DNA, the CDR3 is TGCGCCAGCAGTGGACAGTGGGTAACTGAAGCTTTCTTT.

The chain carries TRBV2 and TRBJ1-1; TRBD1 agrees at 8 bases. Per germline, CDR1 SNHLY and CDR2 FYNNEI. The CDR3 is 15 residues long. With V trimmed by 6 bases and J by 1 base, 7 bases remained unmatched. Written as DNA, the CDR3 is TGTGCCAGCAGGGGTCCCGGGACAGGGAACACTGAAGCTTTCTTT. As protein: CASRGPGTGNTEAFF.

The CDR3 region has the DNA TGTGCCAGTAGTATCCGGGACAGGGGGCGCGGCAATCAGCCCCAGCATTTT. Amino acids: CASSIRDRGRGNQPQHF. The chain uses TRBV19 and TRBJ1-5; the match to TRBD1 covers 12 bases. Germline V CDR1 and CDR2: LNHDA, SQIVND (reference sequence). The J segment lost 2 bases and the V segment lost 3 bases, leaving 5 bases of the junction unmatched. This CDR3 has 17 residues. Based on the CDR3 plus reference TRBV19 and TRBJ1-5, the full variable domain is DGGITQSPKYLFRKEGQNVTLSCEQNLNHDAMYWYRQDPGQGLRLIYYSQIVNDFQKGDIAEGYSVSREKKESFPLTVTSAQKNPTAFYLCASSIRDRGRGNQPQHFGDGTRLSIL.

This rearrangement joins TRBV5-4 to TRBJ2-7; D gene unclear. CDR3 length: 13 amino acids. Trimming removed 0 bases at V and 6 bases at J, with 10 bases between. The germline V gene has CDR1 SGHNT and CDR2 YYREEE (reference sequence). The CDR3 region is CASSLEQYGEQYF. The CDR3, as DNA: TGTGCCAGCAGCTTGGAACAGTATGGCGAGCAGTACTTC.

The chain combines TRBV7-6 with TRBJ1-1, with D possibly being TRBD1 (6 bases). Germline V gives CDR1 SGHVS, CDR2 FNYEAQ. The ends were cut back, 2 bases at V and 5 bases at J, with 12 bases in the middle. The CDR3 length is 14 residues. This CDR3 is CASSLLGADTEAFF. Written as DNA, the CDR3 is TGTGCCAGCAGCTTACTGGGGGCTGATACTGAAGCTTTCTTT.